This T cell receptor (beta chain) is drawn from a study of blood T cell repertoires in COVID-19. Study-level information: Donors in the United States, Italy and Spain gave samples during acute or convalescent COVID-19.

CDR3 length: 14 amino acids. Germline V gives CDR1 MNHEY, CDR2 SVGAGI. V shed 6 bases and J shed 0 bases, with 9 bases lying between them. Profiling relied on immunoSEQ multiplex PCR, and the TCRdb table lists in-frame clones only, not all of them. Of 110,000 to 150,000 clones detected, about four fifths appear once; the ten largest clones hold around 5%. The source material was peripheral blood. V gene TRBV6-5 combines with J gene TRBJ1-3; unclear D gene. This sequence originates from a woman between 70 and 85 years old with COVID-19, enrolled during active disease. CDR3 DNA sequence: TGTGCCAGCAGCGAGTCGATCTCTGGAAACACCATATATTTT. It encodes CASSESISGNTIYF.